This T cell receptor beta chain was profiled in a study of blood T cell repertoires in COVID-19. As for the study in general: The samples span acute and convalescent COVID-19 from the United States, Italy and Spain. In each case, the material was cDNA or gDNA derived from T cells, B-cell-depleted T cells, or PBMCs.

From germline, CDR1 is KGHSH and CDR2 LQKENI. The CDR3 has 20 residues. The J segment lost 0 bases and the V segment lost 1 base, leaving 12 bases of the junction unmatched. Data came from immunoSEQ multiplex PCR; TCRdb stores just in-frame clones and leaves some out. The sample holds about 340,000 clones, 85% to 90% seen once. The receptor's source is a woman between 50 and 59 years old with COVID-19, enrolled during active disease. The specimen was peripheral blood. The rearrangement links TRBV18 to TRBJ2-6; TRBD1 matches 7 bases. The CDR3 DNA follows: TGTGCCAGCTCACCACATAGACCGGGACAGAAGCCCTCTGGGGCCAACGTCCTGACTTTC. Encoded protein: CASSPHRPGQKPSGANVLTF.